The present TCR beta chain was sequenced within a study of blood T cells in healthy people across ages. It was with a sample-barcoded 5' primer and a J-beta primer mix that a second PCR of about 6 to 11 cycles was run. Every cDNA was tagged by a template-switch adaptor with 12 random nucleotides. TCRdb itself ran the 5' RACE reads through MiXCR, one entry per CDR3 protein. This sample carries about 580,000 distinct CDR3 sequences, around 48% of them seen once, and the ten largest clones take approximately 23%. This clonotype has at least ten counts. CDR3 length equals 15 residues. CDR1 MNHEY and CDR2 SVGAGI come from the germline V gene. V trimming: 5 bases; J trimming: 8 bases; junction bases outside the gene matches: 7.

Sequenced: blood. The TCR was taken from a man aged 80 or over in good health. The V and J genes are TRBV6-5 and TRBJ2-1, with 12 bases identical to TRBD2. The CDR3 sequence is CASSTRLAGDHEQFF. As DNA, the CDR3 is TGTGCCAGCAGTACCCGACTAGCGGGAGACCATGAGCAGTTCTTC.